The 17 T cell receptor beta chains reported below all come from one sample, sequenced in a study of technical replicates of blood from four donors. Assay: immunoSEQ multiplex PCR; the TCRdb copy retains only in-frame clones and omits some. The repertoire holds about 84,000 clones, with 97% as singletons. The sequenced sample consisted of T cells isolated from PBMCs. The receptors originated from a human donor in good health.

A remark on this clone: An end of the junction differs from the germline gene, which may be a read error. The rearrangement links TRBV7-7 to TRBJ2-1; the D is unclear. The CDR3 runs 13 residues. Germline lookup yields CDR1 SSHAT and CDR2 FNYEAQ (reference sequence). CDR3 in DNA: TGTGCTAGCAGCCCAGACTTCTATAATGAGCAGTTCTTC. As protein: CASSPDFYNEQFF.

The chain joins TRBV5-4 to TRBJ2-1; 7 nucleotides match TRBD1. The junction had 1 base not matched to a gene; V was cut back by 3 bases and J by 7 bases. CDR1 and CDR2 (germline): SGHNT, YYREEE (reference sequence). The length of the CDR3 is 12 residues. The CDR3 here is CASSSGQNEQFF. The DNA of the CDR3 is TGTGCCAGCAGCTCGGGACAGAATGAGCAGTTCTTC.

The V call is TRBV5-4, the J call TRBJ2-2, with D perhaps matching TRBD2 (5 bases). V dropped 2 bases and J dropped 0 bases, with 17 bases sitting between them. Germline assignment: CDR1 SGHNT and CDR2 YYREEE (reference sequence). The CDR3 runs 18 residues. This CDR3 reads CASSFRRRRDPNTGELFF. Written as DNA, the CDR3 is TGTGCCAGCAGCTTTAGGCGGCGCCGGGATCCGAACACCGGGGAGCTGTTTTTT.

The chain couples TRBV5-4 to TRBJ2-7; weak D call: TRBD2 (6 bases). Germline CDR1 SGHNT, CDR2 YYREEE (reference sequence). This CDR3 is built from 13 residues. The ends were cut back, 5 bases at V and 0 bases at J, with 9 bases in the middle. The CDR3: CASSFGSSYEQYF. Here the CDR3 DNA reads TGTGCCAGCAGTTTCGGGAGCTCCTACGAGCAGTACTTC.

This clone turned up a few times. The CDR3 is CASGLDSGEQFF. CDR3 bases: TGTGCCAGCGGCCTCGATAGCGGTGAGCAGTTCTTC. The chain couples TRBV30 to TRBJ2-1; TRBD2 is a possible D gene (6 bases). The CDR3 length is 12 residues. CDR1 is GTSNPN and CDR2 is SVGIG in the germline V gene (reference sequence). The germline V and J ends were trimmed by 8 bases and 9 bases, with 17 bases remaining between them.

The CDR3 protein is CASSRRTGEAFF. Written as DNA, the CDR3 is TGCGCCAGCAGCCGAAGGACGGGGGAAGCTTTCTTT. The genes are TRBV5-1 and TRBJ1-1; D is uncertain. Trimming removed 4 bases at V and 8 bases at J, with 12 bases between. Per germline, CDR1 SGHRS and CDR2 YFSETQ. The CDR3 covers 12 residues.

This clone occurred a few times. The chain uses TRBV5-4 and TRBJ1-1, with 8 bases matching TRBD1. V gave up 2 bases and J gave up 2 bases; unmatched junction bases: 5. Germline CDR1 is SGHNT and CDR2 is YYREEE (reference sequence). CDR3 length equals 15 residues. CDR3 in DNA: TGTGCCAGCAGCTTAGGACAGGGATTAAACACTGAAGCTTTCTTT. Translation: CASSLGQGLNTEAFF.

The chain recombines TRBV2 with TRBJ2-1; the D gene is possibly TRBD1 (6 bases). The CDR3 sequence is 12 residues long. Germline V gives CDR1 SNHLY, CDR2 FYNNEI. Trimming took 7 bases from V and 7 from J, leaving 11 bases between them. CDR3 sequence: CASKRGSNEQFF. The CDR3 region has the DNA TGTGCCAGCAAGAGGGGGTCTAATGAGCAGTTCTTC.

The V and J genes are TRBV5-1 and TRBJ1-1; 8 bases agree with TRBD1. Germline-derived CDR1 and CDR2 are SGHRS and YFSETQ. This CDR3 has 15 residues. V trimming: 6 bases; J trimming: 4 bases; junction bases outside the gene matches: 11. CDR3 in DNA: TGCGCCAGCAACACTCTGCTAACAGGGGGCACTGAAGCTTTCTTT. It is translated as CASNTLLTGGTEAFF.

This clone was observed once. V and J are TRBV19 and TRBJ1-1, with 7 bases aligning to TRBD1. The CDR3 is 15 residues long. Unmatched junction bases numbered 13, after V lost 2 bases and J lost 10 bases. The germline V gene encodes CDR1 LNHDA and CDR2 SQIVND (reference sequence). DNA for the CDR3: TGTGCCAGTAGTATAAATCCTGTAGAGGGGGCGAGAGCTTTCTTT. Its translation is CASSINPVEGARAFF.

CDR3 region: CASRPTRLVRETQYF. CDR3 nucleotides: TGTGCCAGCAGACCTACACGACTAGTTCGAGAGACCCAGTACTTC. The rearrangement links TRBV7-8 to TRBJ2-5; tentatively, D is TRBD2 (6 bases). This CDR3 is built from 15 residues. Trimming left V 6 bases short and J 4 bases short, with 18 bases between. The germline V gene encodes CDR1 SGHVS and CDR2 FQNEAQ.

This chain uses TRBV6-1 with TRBJ1-1; D ambiguous. The CDR3 consists of 12 residues. Germline V gene sequence: CDR1 MNHNS, CDR2 SASEGT. The V end was cut by 11 bases, the J end by 1 base, with 11 bases between. In DNA form, the CDR3 reads TGTGCCGGTAGGCGGTCGAACACTGAAGCTTTCTTT. Its translation is CAGRRSNTEAFF.

The chain has TRBV5-1 and TRBJ2-3; 16 bases line up with TRBD2. CDR1 is SGHRS and CDR2 is YFSETQ in the germline V gene. The CDR3 covers 18 residues. The junction had 5 bases not matched to a gene; V was cut back by 0 bases and J by 4 bases. CDR3 in DNA: TGCGCCAGCAGCTTGGGGGGACTAGCGGGAGGGATTCCAGATACGCAGTATTTT. Amino acid sequence: CASSLGGLAGGIPDTQYF.

V gene TRBV29-1 combines with J gene TRBJ2-7; 7 bases are a match to TRBD2. The germline CDR1 and CDR2 sequences are SQVTM and ANQGSEA. The CDR3 loop spans 15 amino acids. V lost 7 bases, J lost 0 bases, and 12 bases stayed unmatched. The DNA of the CDR3 is TGCAGCGCAACACCGGCGGGAGATAGCTCCTACGAGCAGTACTTC. Amino acid sequence: CSATPAGDSSYEQYF.

The chain uses TRBV28 and TRBJ1-1; TRBD1 might be the D (5 bases). Trimming pared 5 bases from V and 7 bases from J, leaving 11 bases between. This CDR3 is 12 amino acids long. CDR1 MDHEN and CDR2 SYDVKM come from the germline V gene. The CDR3 here is CASSDLGGEAFF. As DNA, the CDR3 is TGTGCCAGCAGTGATCTCGGGGGTGAAGCTTTCTTT.

The chain employs TRBV13 and TRBJ2-7; weak D call: TRBD2 (6 bases). Per germline, CDR1 PRHDT and CDR2 FYEKMQ (reference sequence). V was pared by 2 bases and J by 4 bases, with 18 bases between. CDR3 size: 16 residues. Here the CDR3 DNA reads TGTGCCAGCAGCTTACGATCAGGGAGGAAACCTTACGAGCAGTACTTC. Amino acids: CASSLRSGRKPYEQYF.

The chain combines TRBV6-4 with TRBJ2-2; 8 bases match TRBD2. V was pared by 8 bases and J by 1 base, with 9 bases of the junction left unmatched. Looked up from germline, CDR1 is MRHNA and CDR2 is SNTAGT. The CDR3 is made up of 16 amino acids. Written as DNA, the CDR3 is TGTGCCAGCTCGAGAGGTAGCGGGGAGAACACCGGGGAGCTGTTTTTT. The encoded protein is CASSRGSGENTGELFF.